This T cell receptor beta chain was obtained from a study of read filtering for tumor transcriptome and immune sequencing. On the study more broadly: Revised staging placed eight or nine patients in R-ISS I, 15 to 20 in II, about 7 in III. Per sample, TCR-region reads ranged about 4 to 11 million by IR-seq, about 75 to 1,300 by RNA-seq. Study observations and caveats: In IR-seq, single-read clonotypes were about 80% of clonotypes but around 3.2% of reads.

Only a few counts were recorded for this clonotype. Its specificity is not known. From 300 to 450 ng of RNA, a library with molecular barcoded alpha/delta and beta/gamma adaptors was made. TCRdb re-called the reads through MiXCR, storing one row per CDR3 protein. This table holds tens of thousands of distinct CDR3 sequences, 12% to 15% found once. Sampling of bone marrow took place during active disease in every patient. The germline V gene encodes CDR1 SGHRS and CDR2 YFSETQ. CDR3 length: 13 amino acids. V shed 1 base and J shed 1 base, with 5 bases lying between them. This TCR came from a donor aged 40 or older with multiple myeloma. The V and J genes are TRBV5-1 and TRBJ1-1, with D unclear. The sequenced sample was a population of CD138-negative cells sorted from bone marrow. CDR3 DNA sequence: TGCGCCAGCAGCTTGTATCGGAACACTGAAGCTTTCTTT. Translation: CASSLYRNTEAFF.